Listed here is a single T cell receptor (beta chain). In its sample, this clone was seen once. The specificity of this receptor is unknown. Base qualities are not at hand, and no much larger clone is one base apart. This specimen comes from a study of blood T cell repertoires in COVID-19 (dated by TCRdb to about 2020). The study in broad terms: Samples from collaborators originated in the United States, Italy and Spain and spanned both the acute and convalescent phases of COVID-19. Where HLA class I and class II types were available, the types were taken from metadata supplied by the sample provider, not from assay-based typing. The dataset comprised deeply sampled blood TCRbeta repertoires from subjects exposed to, actively infected with, or recovered from COVID-19. The sample metadata nearly always contained a de-identified subject ID, COVID-19 status, age in years and sex. The material from the prospective study consisted of cDNA or gDNA derived from T cells, B-cell-depleted T cells, or PBMCs. The samples were drawn from two sources: the first 160 participants of the ongoing ImmuneRACE study, and about 1,300 subjects contributed by 6 global collaborators. A freely available public database, intended as a resource for researchers studying the immune response to SARS-CoV-2, is where the repertoires were released. The investigation overall reported the following: The amount of clinical and demographic metadata varied by source and participant and was provided uncurated.

Each collaborating institution followed its own protocols to collect whole blood in K2EDTA tubes. For TCRbeta analysis, collaborators shipped samples in one of three forms: frozen whole blood, isolated PBMCs, or DNA extracted from either of those sample types. V lost 0 bases and J lost 4 bases; the stretch between them is 7 bases long. The CDR3 numbers 13 residues from cysteine through phenylalanine. CDR3 DNA is the only sequence kept; it has 39 bases, read in frame from the first base. Taken from the germline V gene (reference sequence), the CDR1 and CDR2 loops are GTSNPN and SVGIG. TCRbeta CDR3 regions were amplified from genomic DNA by means of the immunoSEQ Assay, a bias-controlled multiplex PCR. The source study handled its data this way. The number of nucleated cells in each sample was estimated from the amplification of reference gene primers within the assay. To quantify the absolute abundance of each unique TCRbeta CDR3 rearrangement, sequence reads were collapsed and filtered. Productive Simpson clonality was computed per sample as the square root of Simpson's diversity index over productive rearrangements. Held by TCRdb, this immuneACCESS table contains in-frame sequences only and omits some clones. Under half of the omission traces to an unresolved V gene where checked; the cause of the rest is unknown. That table supplies the V and J calls and clone size; D and trimming were determined from the DNA. Here the sample has fewer than 120,000 clones; just over 75% occur a single time. The biggest ten clones account for about 3.7% of the sample.

The rearrangement joined TRBV30 to TRBJ1-3; TRBD1 is a possible D gene, resting on 6 matching bases. The sequenced sample was peripheral blood. This receptor was taken from a woman older than 75 with acute or convalescent COVID-19. The CDR3 here reads CAWSVQGGNTIYF. The nucleotide sequence reads TGTGCCTGGAGTGTACAGGGAGGAAACACCATATATTTT.